The 5 T cell receptor beta chains presented below share a single source sample, sequenced in a study of T cells in Graves' hyperthyroidism and ophthalmopathy. Amplified TCR beta CDR3 regions derived from RNA transcripts. Researchers ran a first-round RT-PCR on the TCR CDR3 using the HTBI primer set. TCRdb reanalysed the multiplex PCR reads using MiXCR and keeps one entry per CDR3 protein. The sample includes hundreds of thousands of distinct CDR3 sequences, 45% of them seen just once. Sequenced sample: peripheral blood or thyroid tissue (not recorded which). The receptors were gathered from an adult man with Graves' disease, either hyperthyroidism or ophthalmopathy (not recorded which).

This clonotype appeared many times. This rearrangement joins TRBV7-2 to TRBJ1-2; D call uncertain. CDR3 length equals 13 residues. Germline V gene sequence: CDR1 SGHTA, CDR2 FQGNSA. V was trimmed by 6 bases and J by 5 bases, leaving 13 bases between them. The CDR3 DNA is TGTGCCAGCAGTCAATTGGCCCAATATGGCTACACCTTC. It is translated as CASSQLAQYGYTF. The full variable domain, in which reference TRBV7-2 and TRBJ1-2 provide the parts outside the CDR3, is GAGVSQSPSNKVTEKGKDVELRCDPISGHTALYWYRQSLGQGLEFLIYFQGNSAPDKSGLPSDRFSAERTGGSVSTLTIQRTQQEDSAVYLCASSQLAQYGYTFGSGTRLTVV.

This clonotype was seen many times. The V call is TRBV20-1, the J call TRBJ1-2; no clear D. The germline V gene encodes CDR1 DFQATT and CDR2 SNEGSKA (reference sequence). CDR3 length equals 11 residues. V lost 1 base, J lost 4 bases, and 4 bases lay in between. This chain's CDR3 is CSARALYGYTF. The CDR3 DNA follows: TGCAGTGCTAGAGCCCTCTATGGCTACACCTTC.

There are many counts of this clonotype. The genes are TRBV12-3 or TRBV12-4 and TRBJ1-5; D is ambiguous. CDR3 length: 14 amino acids. V was cut by 10 bases and J by 5 bases, with 18 bases left in between. As DNA, the CDR3 is TGTGCCACCAAACGTTGGGTAGTTGATCAGCCCCAGCATTTT. It translates to CATKRWVVDQPQHF.

The gene calls are TRBV19 and TRBJ1-1, with unresolved D. Germline-derived CDR1 and CDR2 are LNHDA and SQIVND (reference sequence). With 10 bases removed from V and 1 base from J, the gap between germline ends came to 16 bases. The CDR3 runs 14 residues. The CDR3 bases are TGTGCCAACCCAATCGGGTGCGGGAACACTGAAGCTTTCTTT. This translates into CANPIGCGNTEAFF. Looking up the rest from reference TRBV19 and TRBJ1-1 gives the full variable domain: DGGITQSPKYLFRKEGQNVTLSCEQNLNHDAMYWYRQDPGQGLRLIYYSQIVNDFQKGDIAEGYSVSREKKESFPLTVTSAQKNPTAFYLCANPIGCGNTEAFFGQGTRLTVV.

This clonotype was observed a few times. V is TRBV19 and J is TRBJ1-5; 9 bases align to TRBD1. V trimming: 4 bases; J trimming: 6 bases; junction bases outside the gene matches: 1. CDR3 length: 13 residues. Germline V gene sequence: CDR1 LNHDA, CDR2 SQIVND (reference sequence). Written as DNA, the CDR3 is TGTGCCAGTAGTACACAGGGGGCTCAGCCCCAGCATTTT. This sequence encodes CASSTQGAQPQHF.